Included here is one TCR beta chain sequence, with context. Its antigen is still unknown. The repertoire was sequenced with immunoSEQ multiplex PCR; TCRdb's copy has only in-frame clones and lacks some. Here the sample spans 70,000 to 100,000 clones, 90% to 95% being singletons. The time point here: week 5, during vaccination. The investigators gave 300 ug of mutant IDH1 20-mer peptide in each vaccine dose, together with topical imiquimod. J lost 8 bases, V lost 2 bases, and 5 bases had no gene match. CDR1 LNHDA and CDR2 SQIVND come from the germline V gene (reference sequence). This CDR3 contains 13 residues. This record comes from a study of a mutant IDH1 vaccine in newly diagnosed glioma.

The source of this sequence is a woman aged 50 to 65 with glioma. This chain joins TRBV19 and TRBJ1-1, with 7 bases aligning to TRBD1. Sample: PBMCs, taken from a glioma patient whose treatment included an IDH1 peptide vaccine. CDR3 sequence: CASSIYGTEEAFF. The CDR3 DNA follows: TGTGCCAGTAGTATATATGGGACAGAGGAAGCTTTCTTT.